Below, 6 T cell receptor beta chains from the same sample are listed, as sequenced in a study of molecular identifiers for immune sequencing clone quantification. TCRdb called the PCR reads again in MiXCR, with one record for every CDR3 protein. In the table there are hundreds of thousands of distinct CDR3 sequences, about 25% of which are singletons. Sequenced sample: naive CD8+ T cells from blood, with Jurkat cell RNA spiked in. Subset meaning: FACS-sorted CD8+CD4-CCR7+CD45RA+ naive T cells. Source of these receptors: a human donor in good health. Some libraries in this study had Jurkat cell RNA spiked in.

Remarks on this clonotype: One end of the junction fails to match germline, which may point to a read error. The chain carries TRBV12-3 or TRBV12-4 and TRBJ1-5; no clear D. This CDR3 has 14 residues. CDR3 bases: TGTGCCAGCACCGTCGAAGGGAACAATCAGCCCCTGCATTTT. It encodes CASTVEGNNQPLHF.

This clonotype was observed at least ten times. The chain employs TRBV29-1 and TRBJ1-3; tentative D call: TRBD1 (5 bases). Trimming stripped 0 bases from V and 3 bases from J, with 9 bases between. The CDR3 totals 14 residues. CDR1 is SQVTM, CDR2 ANQGSEA, per germline. The CDR3 loop is CSVEDQGDGNTIYF. The CDR3, as DNA: TGCAGCGTTGAAGATCAGGGTGATGGAAACACCATATATTTT. Combining the CDR3 with reference TRBV29-1 and TRBJ1-3 gives the whole variable domain SAVISQKPSRDICQRGTSLTIQCQVDSQVTMMFWYRQQPGQSLTLIATANQGSEATYESGFVIDKFPISRPNLTFSTLTVSNMSPEDSSIYLCSVEDQGDGNTIYFGEGSWLTVV.

The sample holds a few counts of this clonotype. No conserved phenylalanine or tryptophan ends this CDR3, so it is likely a read error. This rearrangement joins TRBV6-1 to TRBJ1-1; D not resolved. The germline CDR1 and CDR2 sequences are MNHNS and SASEGT. CDR3 size: 14 residues. V was cut by 1 base and J by 6 bases, with 12 bases left in between. CDR3 DNA: TGTGCCAGCAGTGAAGTGCCCGGACCCCCTGAAGCTTTCTCT. It codes for CASSEVPGPPEAFS.

This clonotype was seen repeatedly, ten times or more. V is TRBV19 and J is TRBJ2-7; TRBD1 or TRBD2 may be the D gene (5 bases each). The germline V gene encodes CDR1 LNHDA and CDR2 SQIVND (reference sequence). This CDR3 is 13 amino acids long. The V end was cut by 7 bases, the J end by 1 base, with 11 bases between. CDR3 residues: CASTKGPSYEQYF. The DNA for the CDR3 is TGTGCCAGTACTAAGGGACCTTCCTACGAGCAGTACTTC.

The genes are TRBV19 and TRBJ1-4, with 8 bases aligning to TRBD1. This CDR3 has 16 residues. CDR1 LNHDA and CDR2 SQIVND come from the germline V gene (reference sequence). V was pared by 7 bases and J by 1 base, with 8 bases of the junction left unmatched. The CDR3 spells CASKHGQGGTNEKLFF. CDR3 DNA: TGTGCCAGTAAACACGGACAGGGCGGAACTAATGAAAAACTGTTTTTT.

With regard to this clonotype: No conserved phenylalanine or tryptophan ends this CDR3, so it is likely a read error. The chain employs TRBV4-3 and TRBJ1-1; TRBD1 aligns across 7 bases. CDR1 is LGHNA and CDR2 is YSLEER in the germline V gene. With V trimmed by 1 base and J by 1 base, 3 bases remained unmatched. This CDR3 is 15 amino acids long. In DNA, the CDR3 is TGCGCCAGCAGCCAAGGTGGGACAGCGAACACTGAAGCTTTCCTT. Protein sequence: CASSQGGTANTEAFL.